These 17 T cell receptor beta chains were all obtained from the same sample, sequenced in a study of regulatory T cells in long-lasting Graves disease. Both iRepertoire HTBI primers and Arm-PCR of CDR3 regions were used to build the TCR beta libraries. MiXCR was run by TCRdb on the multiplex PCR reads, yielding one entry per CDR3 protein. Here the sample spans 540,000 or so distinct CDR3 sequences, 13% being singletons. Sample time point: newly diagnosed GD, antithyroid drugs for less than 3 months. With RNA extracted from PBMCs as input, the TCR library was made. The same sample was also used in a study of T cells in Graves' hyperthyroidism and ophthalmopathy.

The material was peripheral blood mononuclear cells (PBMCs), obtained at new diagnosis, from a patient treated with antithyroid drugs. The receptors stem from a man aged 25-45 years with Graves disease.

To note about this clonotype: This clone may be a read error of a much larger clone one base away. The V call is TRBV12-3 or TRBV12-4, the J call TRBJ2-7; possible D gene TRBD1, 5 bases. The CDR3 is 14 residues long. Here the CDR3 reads CTSSLRQGSYEQYF. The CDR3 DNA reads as TGTACCAGCAGTTTACGGCAGGGTAGCTACGAGCAGTACTTC.

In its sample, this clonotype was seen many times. The CDR3 DNA reads as TGCAGCGTTGAATTCGCGGGTGTAAGCTCCTACGAGCAGTACTTC. It yields the protein CSVEFAGVSSYEQYF. V and J are TRBV29-1 and TRBJ2-7; D possibly corresponds to TRBD2 (5 bases). This CDR3 is 15 amino acids long. CDR1 is SQVTM and CDR2 is ANQGSEA in the germline V gene. Trimming removed 2 bases from V and 0 bases from J, with 14 bases in between.

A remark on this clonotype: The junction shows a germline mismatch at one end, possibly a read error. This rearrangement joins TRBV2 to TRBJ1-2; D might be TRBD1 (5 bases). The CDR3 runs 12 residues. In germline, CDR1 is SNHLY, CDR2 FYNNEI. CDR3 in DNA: TGTGCCAGCAGCCCGGGGGACTATGGCTGCACCTTC. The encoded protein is CASSPGDYGCTF.

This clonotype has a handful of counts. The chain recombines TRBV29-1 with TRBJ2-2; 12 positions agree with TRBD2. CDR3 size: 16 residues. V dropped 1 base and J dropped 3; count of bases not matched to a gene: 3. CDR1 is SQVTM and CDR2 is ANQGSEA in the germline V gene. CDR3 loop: CSVEAGTSGHTGELFF. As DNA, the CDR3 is TGCAGCGTTGAAGCCGGGACTAGCGGGCACACCGGGGAGCTGTTTTTT.

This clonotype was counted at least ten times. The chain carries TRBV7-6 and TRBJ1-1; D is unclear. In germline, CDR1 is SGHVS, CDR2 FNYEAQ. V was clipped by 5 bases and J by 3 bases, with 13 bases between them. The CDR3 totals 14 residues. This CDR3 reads CASSLLGVYTEAFF. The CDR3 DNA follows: TGTGCCAGCAGCCTGTTAGGCGTGTACACTGAAGCTTTCTTT. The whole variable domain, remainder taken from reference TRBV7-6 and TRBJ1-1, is GAGVSQSPRYKVTKRGQDVALRCDPISGHVSLYWYRQALGQGPEFLTYFNYEAQQDKSGLPNDRFSAERPEGSISTLTIQRTEQRDSAMYRCASSLLGVYTEAFFGQGTRLTVV.

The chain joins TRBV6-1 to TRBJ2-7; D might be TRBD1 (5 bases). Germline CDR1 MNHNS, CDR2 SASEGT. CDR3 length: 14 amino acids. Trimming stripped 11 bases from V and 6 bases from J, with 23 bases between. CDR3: CAGGAGPANGEQYF. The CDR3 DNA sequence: TGTGCCGGTGGGGCCGGGCCCGCGAACGGCGAGCAGTACTTC.

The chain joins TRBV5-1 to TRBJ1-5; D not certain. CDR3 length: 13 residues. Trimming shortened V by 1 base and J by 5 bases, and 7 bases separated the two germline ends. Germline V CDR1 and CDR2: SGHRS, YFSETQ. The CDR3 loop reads CASSLNTDQPQHF. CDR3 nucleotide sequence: TGCGCCAGCAGCTTGAATACTGATCAGCCCCAGCATTTT.

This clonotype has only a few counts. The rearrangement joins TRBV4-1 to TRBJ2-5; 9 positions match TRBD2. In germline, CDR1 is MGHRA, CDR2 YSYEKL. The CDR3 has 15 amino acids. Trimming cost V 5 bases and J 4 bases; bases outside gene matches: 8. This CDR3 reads CASSLFSGSAETQYF. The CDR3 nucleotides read TGCGCCAGCAGCTTGTTTAGCGGGAGTGCAGAGACCCAGTACTTC.

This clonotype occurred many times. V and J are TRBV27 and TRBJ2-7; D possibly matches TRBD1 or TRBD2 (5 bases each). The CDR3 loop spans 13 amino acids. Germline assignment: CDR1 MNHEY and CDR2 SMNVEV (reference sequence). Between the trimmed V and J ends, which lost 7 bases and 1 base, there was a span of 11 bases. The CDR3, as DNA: TGTGCCAGCAAAGGGGACCTATCCTACGAGCAGTACTTC. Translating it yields CASKGDLSYEQYF.

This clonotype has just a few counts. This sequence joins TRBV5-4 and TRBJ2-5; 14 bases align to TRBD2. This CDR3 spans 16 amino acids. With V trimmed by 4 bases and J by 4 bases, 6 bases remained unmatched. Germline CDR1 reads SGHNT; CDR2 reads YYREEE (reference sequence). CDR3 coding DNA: TGTGCCAGCAGCCTGCCCGGACTAGCGGGAGGAGAGACCCAGTACTTC. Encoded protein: CASSLPGLAGGETQYF.

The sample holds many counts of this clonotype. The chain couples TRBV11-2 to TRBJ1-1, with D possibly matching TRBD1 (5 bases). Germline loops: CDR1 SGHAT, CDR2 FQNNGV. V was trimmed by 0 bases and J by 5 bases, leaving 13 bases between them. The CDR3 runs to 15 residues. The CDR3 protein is CASSLDGQGRTEAFF. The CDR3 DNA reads TGTGCCAGCAGCTTAGACGGCCAGGGAAGGACTGAAGCTTTCTTT.

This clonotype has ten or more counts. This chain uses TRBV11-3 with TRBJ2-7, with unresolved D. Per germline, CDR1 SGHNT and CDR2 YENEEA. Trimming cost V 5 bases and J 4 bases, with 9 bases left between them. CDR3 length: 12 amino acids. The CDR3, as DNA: TGTGCCAGCAGCCCAAACACGTACGAGCAGTACTTC. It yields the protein CASSPNTYEQYF.

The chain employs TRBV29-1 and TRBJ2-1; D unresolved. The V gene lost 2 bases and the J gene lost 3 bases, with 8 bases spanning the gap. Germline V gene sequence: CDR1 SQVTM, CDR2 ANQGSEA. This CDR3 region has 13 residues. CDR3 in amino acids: CSVEPSYYNEQFF. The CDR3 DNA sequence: TGCAGCGTTGAACCAAGCTACTACAATGAGCAGTTCTTC.

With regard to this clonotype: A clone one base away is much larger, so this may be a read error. This CDR3 is CASSPPLAGGYNEQYF. DNA of the CDR3: TGTGCCAGCTCACCACCTCTAGCGGGTGGGTACAATGAGCAGTACTTC. J is TRBJ2-5 and V is TRBV18; 8 bases are shared with TRBD2. The CDR3 is made up of 16 amino acids. With V trimmed by 0 bases and J by 11 bases, 14 bases remained unmatched. The germline V gene encodes CDR1 KGHSH and CDR2 LQKENI. Using reference TRBV18 and TRBJ2-5 for the parts outside the CDR3, the full variable domain is NAGVMQNPRHLVRRRGQEARLRCSPMKGHSHVYWYRQLPEEGLKFMVYLQKENIIDESGMPKERFSAEFPKEGPSILRIQQVVRGDSAAYFCASSPPLAGGYNEQYFGPGTRLLVL.

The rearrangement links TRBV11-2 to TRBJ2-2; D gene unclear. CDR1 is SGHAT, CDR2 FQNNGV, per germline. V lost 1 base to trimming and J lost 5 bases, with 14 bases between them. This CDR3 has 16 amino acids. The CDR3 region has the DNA TGTGCCAGCAGCTTAGGGGCGGATCGTCCGACCGGGGAGCTGTTTTTT. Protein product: CASSLGADRPTGELFF.

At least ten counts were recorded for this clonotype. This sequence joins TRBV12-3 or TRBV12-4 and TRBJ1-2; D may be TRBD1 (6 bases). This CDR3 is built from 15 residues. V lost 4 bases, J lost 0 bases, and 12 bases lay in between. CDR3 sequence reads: CASSSGVAANYGYTF. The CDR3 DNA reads TGTGCCAGCAGTTCAGGGGTTGCGGCTAACTATGGCTACACCTTC.

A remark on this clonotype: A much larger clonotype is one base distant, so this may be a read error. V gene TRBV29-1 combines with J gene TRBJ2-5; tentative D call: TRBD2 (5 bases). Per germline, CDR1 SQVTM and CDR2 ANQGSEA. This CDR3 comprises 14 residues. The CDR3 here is CSVTPEGNQGTQYF. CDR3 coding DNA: TGCAGCGTTACCCCCGAGGGAAATCAAGGGACCCAGTACTTC.